The rows below give T cell receptor beta chains drawn from one sample of a study of shared clonotypes between healthy human individuals. Assay used: immunoSEQ multiplex PCR; TCRdb lists only in-frame clones, some missing. The sample has under 1,100,000 clones, approximately 78% seen once. The sequenced material came from memory CD4+ T cells from PBMCs. The receptors derive from a young man in good health. Some clones in this sample may be carry-over from other donors' samples. The CDR3 runs from the conserved cysteine through the conserved F or W. The order of the fields is CDR3 length, V gene, J gene, clone size, D gene, CDR3 DNA, CDR3 protein. D genes are given only for firm matches. Rows give clone size only sometimes, using once, few, many, or a class for an expanded clone.

CDR3 length: 15
V gene: TRBV5-1
J gene: TRBJ2-2
clone size: once
D gene: TRBD2
CDR3 DNA: TGCGCCAGCACCCGGGAGGTTCCACTAACCGGGGAGCTGTTTTTT
CDR3 protein: CASTREVPLTGELFF

CDR3 length: 14
V gene: TRBV5-1
J gene: TRBJ1-2
clone size: NA
D gene: NA
CDR3 DNA: TGCGCCAGCAGCAGATTACAGGGCAGCTATGGCTACACCTTC
CDR3 protein: CASSRLQGSYGYTF

CDR3 length: 16
V gene: TRBV10-3
J gene: TRBJ1-5
clone size: NA
D gene: NA
CDR3 DNA: TGTGCCACGCATGCAAGAGGCTTTATGGACGATCAGCCCCAGCATTTT
CDR3 protein: CATHARGFMDDQPQHF

CDR3 length: 15
V gene: TRBV30
J gene: TRBJ2-2
clone size: NA
D gene: NA
CDR3 DNA: TGTGCCTGGGCCCATTTGAGGGGGACGTCAGGGGAGCTGTTTTTT
CDR3 protein: CAWAHLRGTSGELFF

CDR3 length: 13
V gene: TRBV7-2
J gene: TRBJ2-7
clone size: NA
D gene: NA
CDR3 DNA: TGTGCCAGCAGCTTAAGGCCCGAGGAGGAGCAGTACTTC
CDR3 protein: CASSLRPEEEQYF

CDR3 length: 13
V gene: TRBV18
J gene: TRBJ1-5
clone size: NA
D gene: NA
CDR3 DNA: TGTGCCAGCTCACCATCTAACGATCAGCCCCAGCATTTT
CDR3 protein: CASSPSNDQPQHF

CDR3 length: 15
V gene: TRBV28
J gene: TRBJ1-3
clone size: NA
D gene: NA
CDR3 DNA: TGTGCCAGCAGTTTGGGGGGAGACTCTGGAAACACCATATATTTT
CDR3 protein: CASSLGGDSGNTIYF

CDR3 length: 17
V gene: TRBV10-3
J gene: TRBJ1-2
clone size: NA
D gene: NA
CDR3 DNA: TGTGCCATCAGTGAGTCGAAGGCAGGAGGACCATTCTATGGCTACACCTTC
CDR3 protein: CAISESKAGGPFYGYTF

CDR3 length: 14
V gene: TRBV27
J gene: TRBJ1-2
clone size: NA
D gene: NA
CDR3 DNA: TGTGCCAGCAGTCAAGGTAACCGAAACTATGGCTACACCTTC
CDR3 protein: CASSQGNRNYGYTF

CDR3 length: 15
V gene: TRBV5-1
J gene: TRBJ2-7
clone size: once
D gene: TRBD1
CDR3 DNA: TGCGCCAGCAGGAAACCGGGACAGGGGGTATGGGAGCAGTACTTC
CDR3 protein: CASRKPGQGVWEQYF

CDR3 length: 15
V gene: TRBV5-1
J gene: TRBJ2-7
clone size: NA
D gene: TRBD2
CDR3 DNA: TGCGCCAGCAGCTTGGTGGCTAGCGGGAGGTCCGAGCAGTACTTC
CDR3 protein: CASSLVASGRSEQYF